This is a list of T cell receptor beta chains from one sample in a study of prognosis after radiotherapy for stage I lung cancer. MiXCR, run by TCRdb on the multiplex PCR reads, gives a single entry per CDR3 protein. The sample shows approximately 51,000 distinct CDR3 sequences, roughly 35% of them seen only once. The sample was PBMCs, taken before or after stereotactic body radiation therapy (not recorded which). These receptors were obtained from a donor over 45 with non-small cell lung cancer. CDR3s include the opening cysteine and the closing phenylalanine or tryptophan. D genes are given only for firm matches. Size values are once, few and many counts, or a class for expanded clones, and some rows have none.

d_call j_call v_call cdr3_length clone_size cdr3_aa cdr3_nt
TRBD2 TRBJ2-3 TRBV7-3 16 many CASSPNSGRSMGTQYF TGTGCCAGCAGCCCAAATAGCGGGAGGTCCATGGGTACGCAGTATTTT
TRBD1 TRBJ1-5 TRBV6-2/TRBV6-3 17 . CASSRLQGQGANQPQHF TGTGCCAGCAGTAGACTTCAGGGACAGGGGGCAAATCAGCCCCAGCATTTT
. TRBJ2-1 TRBV7-2 16 . CASSLRWGSSYNEQFF TGTGCCAGCAGCTTAAGGTGGGGGAGCTCCTACAATGAGCAGTTCTTC
TRBD1 TRBJ2-7 TRBV6-1 14 . CASSVAQGDYEQYF TGTGCCAGCAGTGTGGCACAGGGGGACTACGAGCAGTACTTC
TRBD1 TRBJ1-3 TRBV27 15 . CASSSGQASGNTIYF TGTGCCAGCAGCTCGGGACAGGCCTCTGGAAACACCATATATTTT
. TRBJ2-3 TRBV28 13 many CASRARSTDTQYF TGTGCCAGCAGAGCGCGTAGCACAGATACGCAGTATTTT
. TRBJ2-3 TRBV7-8 11 many CASSRGDTQYF TGTGCCAGCAGCCGAGGGGATACGCAGTATTTT
TRBD1 TRBJ2-7 TRBV7-3 15 many CASSLKGGGSYEQYF TGTGCCAGCAGTCTAAAAGGGGGCGGGTCCTACGAGCAGTACTTC
. TRBJ2-1 TRBV28 14 many CASSSPGQTNEQFF TGTGCCAGCAGTTCCCCCGGCCAGACCAATGAGCAGTTCTTC
. TRBJ2-2 TRBV4-2 15 many CASSKGGISTGELFF TGTGCCAGCAGCAAGGGGGGGATATCGACCGGGGAGCTGTTTTTT
. TRBJ2-3 TRBV29-1 13 . CSVERANKGTQYF TGCAGCGTTGAACGAGCGAATAAGGGTACGCAGTATTTT
. TRBJ1-1 TRBV3-1 14 many CASSHGGGATEAFF TGTGCCAGCAGCCATGGGGGGGGGGCCACTGAAGCTTTCTTT
TRBD2 TRBJ2-3 TRBV5-1 16 . CASILGGLAGTDTQYF TGCGCCAGCATCTTGGGGGGACTAGCGGGCACAGATACTCAGTATTTT
. TRBJ1-1 TRBV7-6 16 . CASSFWGGNISPEAFF TGTGCCAGCAGCTTTTGGGGGGGGAACATTTCTCCTGAAGCTTTCTTT
TRBD2 TRBJ2-1 TRBV11-3 16 . CSSSLGASGPTRERFF TGTTCCAGCAGCTTAGGGGCTAGCGGGCCCACGCGTGAGCGGTTCTTC
. TRBJ1-1 TRBV28 11 many CASSALSEAFF TGTGCCAGCAGCGCATTGTCTGAAGCTTTCTTT
. TRBJ2-1 TRBV5-1 15 many CASSLGGPSGDEQFF TGCGCCAGCAGCTTGGGAGGGCCCTCAGGCGATGAGCAGTTCTTC
. TRBJ2-7 TRBV7-2 15 many CASSRGPGLSYEQYF TGTGCCAGCAGTCGAGGGCCCGGACTATCCTACGAGCAGTACTTC
. TRBJ2-7 TRBV3-2 15 . CASSQPVLGDYEHYF TGTGCCAGCAGCCAACCGGTACTGGGTGACTACGAGCATTACTTC
. TRBJ2-2 TRBV4-1 15 many CASRIRDIYPGELFF TGCGCCAGCAGGATCCGGGACATTTACCCCGGGGAGCTGTTTTTT
TRBD2 TRBJ2-1 TRBV9 15 . CASILTGTRVNEQFF TGTGCCAGCATCCTCACCGGGACTAGGGTCAATGAGCAGTTCTTC